This T cell receptor beta chain was recovered during a study of PD-L1 blockade in urothelial cancer. Study background: Analysis of blood occurred 3 weeks (second dose) and 6 weeks after treatment start.

The method was immunoSEQ multiplex PCR; TCRdb's version includes in-frame clones alone and lacks a portion of them. This table holds under 150,000 clones, about 89% found once. Germline V gene sequence: CDR1 SNHLY, CDR2 FYNNEI. V was clipped by 6 bases and J by 7 bases, with 7 bases between them. This CDR3 is 11 amino acids long. Noted time point: peripheral blood 6 weeks after treatment start. It was locally advanced or metastatic urothelial carcinoma that patients had. Per patient, between 1 and 8 samples were collected at pretreatment and on-treatment time points. Source: PBMCs, taken around atezolizumab (anti-PD-L1) treatment. This chain connects TRBV2 to TRBJ2-1; D not certain. This clonotype was sampled from a man aged 55 to 70 with urothelial cancer. The CDR3 DNA reads TGTGCCAGCAGGGGCCCTAATGAGCAGTTCTTC. Its protein product is CASRGPNEQFF.